This T cell receptor beta chain was profiled in a study of cytomegalovirus exposure and HLA in healthy donors. Findings of the study overall: TCR beta sequences reportedly predicted most subjects' HLA-A and HLA-B alleles accurately. It was assumed in the presence/absence analyses that sequencing depth was roughly uniform across donors. Among immune exposure information, only CMV serostatus was available.

The CDR3 has 15 amino acids. The V and J ends lost 0 bases and 1 base respectively, with 8 bases between them. Germline CDR1 is MNHEY and CDR2 is SMNVEV (reference sequence). Points on this clone: Its matching antigen is unknown.

Primers for the PCR totalled 60 Vbeta and 13 Jbeta. Assay: immunoSEQ multiplex PCR; the TCRdb copy retains only in-frame clones and omits some. The sample comprises 160,000 or so clones, approximately 80% of which are singletons, and approximately 2.3% rests with the top ten. The chain has TRBV27 and TRBJ2-3; D not resolved. Sample: PBMCs. This receptor was identified in a man in his fifties or sixties in good health and CMV-seropositive. CDR3 protein: CASSLSTGRTDTQYF. CDR3 DNA: TGTGCCAGCAGTTTATCGACGGGTCGCACAGATACGCAGTATTTT.